The source of this TCR beta chain is a study of identical twins. General study results and limits: Invariant cells of the MAIT and iNKT types might have partly distorted the zero-insertion analyses.

Template switching introduced a universal primer site, and the cDNA bore unique molecular identifiers. TCRdb re-analysed the 5' RACE reads in MiXCR, keeping a single row per CDR3 protein. The top ten clones hold roughly 2.8% of a sample with 450,000 or so distinct CDR3 sequences, approximately 25% of them seen once. The germline V gene has CDR1 SEHNR and CDR2 FQNEAQ (reference sequence). V lost 4 bases to trimming and J lost 3 bases; unmatched junction nucleotides: 5. CDR3 length: 15 amino acids. This clonotype appeared a few times. Antigen specificity is unknown. The same data also contributed to another study, on T cells expressing NK-cell markers. From that paper: In several experiments, an anti-gamma-delta TCR antibody restricted sorting to alpha-beta TCR T cells.

The rearrangement uses TRBV7-9 and TRBJ2-7; 11 nucleotides line up with TRBD2. The TCR sequence derives from a woman between 18 and 29 years old in good health. Material: CD4+ T cells sorted from blood. CDR3 in DNA: TGTGCCAGCAGCTCACACGGGACTAGCGGCTACGAGCAGTACTTC. Encoded protein: CASSSHGTSGYEQYF.